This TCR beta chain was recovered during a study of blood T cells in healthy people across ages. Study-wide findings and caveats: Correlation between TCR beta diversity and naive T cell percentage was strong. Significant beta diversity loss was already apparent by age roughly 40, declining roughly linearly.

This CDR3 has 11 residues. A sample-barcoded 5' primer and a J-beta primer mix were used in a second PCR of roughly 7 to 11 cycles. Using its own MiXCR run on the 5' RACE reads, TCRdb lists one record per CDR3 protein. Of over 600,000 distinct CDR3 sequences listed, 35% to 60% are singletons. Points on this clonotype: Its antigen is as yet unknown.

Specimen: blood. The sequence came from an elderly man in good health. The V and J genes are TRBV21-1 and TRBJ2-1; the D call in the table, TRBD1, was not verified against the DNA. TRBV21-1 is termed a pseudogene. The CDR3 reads CASRGQGQPFF. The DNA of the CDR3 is TGTGCCAGCAGAGGACAGGGCCAGCCGTTCTTC.